Listed below are T cell receptor beta chains from one sample, sequenced in a study of T-cell reconstitution after alpha-beta-depleted transplantation in children. TCRdb reprocessed the PCR reads via MiXCR and lists one record per CDR3 protein. This table holds hundreds of thousands of distinct CDR3 sequences, around 12% found once. The sequencing used PBMCs, collected before TCRalphabeta/CD19-depleted stem cell transplant. The receptors originated from a girl aged 2-10 years with congenital amegakaryocytic thrombocytopenia, due to receive a stem cell transplant. Both conserved end residues are trimmed from each CDR3. D genes are given only for firm matches. Clone size, where shown, is once, few, many, or a class for clones that have expanded.

clone_size | v_call | d_call | cdr3_aa
few | TRBV5-1 | TRBD2 | ASSLVLAGDEQF
NA | TRBV15 | NA | ATSSATGPYQPQH
NA | TRBV4-2 | NA | ASSPRLISGELF
NA | TRBV3-1 | TRBD2 | ASSPGLADPYEQY
many | TRBV29-1 | TRBD2 | SVTSGTLYEQY
many | TRBV28 | NA | ASSSRDNYEQY
many | TRBV4-1 | TRBD2 | ASSQRVAGGSDTQY
many | TRBV4-2 | NA | ASSQEGARTEQY
few | TRBV27 | TRBD2 | ASSLSSGILGEQY
few | TRBV14 | NA | ASSQLLTITDTQY
many | TRBV6-5 | TRBD1 | ASSYATGAYTGELF
many | TRBV12-5 | TRBD1 | ASGLGNKFGTEIDYSNQPQH
many | TRBV12-3/TRBV12-4 | NA | ASSLSDRHVLT
few | TRBV7-2 | NA | ASSLSGFLPLEQY
many | TRBV5-1 | NA | ASSFSRVGNTDTQY
many | TRBV7-9 | NA | ASSPPQGDTDTQY
few | TRBV7-6 | NA | ASSRPRGTVGSRVTDTQY
NA | TRBV7-9 | NA | ASSPDPVTEAF
NA | TRBV5-1 | TRBD2 | ASSLGVAGVRPEQF
NA | TRBV7-8 | NA | ASSYTGPSYNEQF
many | TRBV5-1 | TRBD1 | ASSSGTGAYEQY
few | TRBV5-1 | TRBD2 | ASSQVRGSFHEQY
many | TRBV20-1 | NA | SGGGLNEQF
few | TRBV20-1 | TRBD1 | SARDITGEMDTEAF